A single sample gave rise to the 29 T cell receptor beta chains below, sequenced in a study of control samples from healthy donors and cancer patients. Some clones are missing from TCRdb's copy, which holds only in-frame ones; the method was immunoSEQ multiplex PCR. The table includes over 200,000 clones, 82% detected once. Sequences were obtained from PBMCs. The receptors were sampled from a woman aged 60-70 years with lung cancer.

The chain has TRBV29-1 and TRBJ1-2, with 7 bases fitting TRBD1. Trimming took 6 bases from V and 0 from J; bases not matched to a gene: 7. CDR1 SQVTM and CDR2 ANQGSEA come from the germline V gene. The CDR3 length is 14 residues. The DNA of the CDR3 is TGCAGCGTCGACTCGACAGGGTCTAACTATGGCTACACCTTC. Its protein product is CSVDSTGSNYGYTF.

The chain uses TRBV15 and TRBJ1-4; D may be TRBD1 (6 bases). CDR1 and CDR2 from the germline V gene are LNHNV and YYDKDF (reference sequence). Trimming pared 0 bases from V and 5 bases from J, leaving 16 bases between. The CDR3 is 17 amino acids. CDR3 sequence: CATSRDSPTGNNEKLFF. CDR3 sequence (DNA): TGTGCCACCAGCAGAGATTCGCCGACAGGAAACAATGAAAAACTGTTTTTT.

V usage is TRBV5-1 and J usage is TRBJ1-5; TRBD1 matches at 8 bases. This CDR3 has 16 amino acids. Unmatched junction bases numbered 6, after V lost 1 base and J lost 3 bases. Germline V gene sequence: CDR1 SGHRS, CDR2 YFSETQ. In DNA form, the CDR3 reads TGCGCCAGCAGCTTGACCTCAGGGGGCTCCAATCAGCCCCAGCATTTT. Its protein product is CASSLTSGGSNQPQHF.

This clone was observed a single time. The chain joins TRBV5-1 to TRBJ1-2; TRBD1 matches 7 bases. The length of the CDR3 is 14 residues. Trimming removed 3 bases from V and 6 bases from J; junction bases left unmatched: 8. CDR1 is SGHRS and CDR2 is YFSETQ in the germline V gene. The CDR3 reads CASSWKGQSDGYTF. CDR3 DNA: TGCGCCAGCAGCTGGAAGGGACAGTCCGATGGCTACACCTTC.

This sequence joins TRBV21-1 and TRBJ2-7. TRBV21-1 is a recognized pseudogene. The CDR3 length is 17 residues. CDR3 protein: CASSKDVLGRTSYEQYF. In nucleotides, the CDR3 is TGTGCCAGCAGCAAAGATGTTCTCGGGCGGACCTCCTACGAGCAGTACTTC.

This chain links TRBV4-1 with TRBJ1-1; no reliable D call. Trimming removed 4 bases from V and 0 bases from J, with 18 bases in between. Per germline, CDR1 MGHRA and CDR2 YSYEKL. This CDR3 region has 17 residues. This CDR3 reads CASSPRRVGVMNTEAFF. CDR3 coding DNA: TGCGCCAGCAGCCCTCGACGTGTGGGAGTGATGAACACTGAAGCTTTCTTT.

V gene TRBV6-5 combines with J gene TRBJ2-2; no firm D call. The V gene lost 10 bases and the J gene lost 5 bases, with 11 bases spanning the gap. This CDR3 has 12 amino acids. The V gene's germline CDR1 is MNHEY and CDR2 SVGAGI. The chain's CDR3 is CATPGPTGELFF. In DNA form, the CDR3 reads TGTGCCACCCCCGGGCCTACCGGGGAGCTGTTTTTT.

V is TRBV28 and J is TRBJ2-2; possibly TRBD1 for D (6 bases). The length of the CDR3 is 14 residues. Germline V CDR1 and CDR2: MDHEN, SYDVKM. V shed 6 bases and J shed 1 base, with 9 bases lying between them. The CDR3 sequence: CASRVQGNTGELFF. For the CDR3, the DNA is TGTGCCAGCAGGGTACAGGGGAACACCGGGGAGCTGTTTTTT.

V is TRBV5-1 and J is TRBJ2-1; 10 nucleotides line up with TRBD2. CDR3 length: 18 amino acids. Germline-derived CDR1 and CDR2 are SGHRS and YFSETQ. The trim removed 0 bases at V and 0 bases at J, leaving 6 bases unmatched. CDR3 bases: TGCGCCAGCAGCTTGGCCCTAGCGGGGGTATACTCCTACAATGAGCAGTTCTTC. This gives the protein CASSLALAGVYSYNEQFF.

The CDR3 DNA sequence: TGTGCCAGCAGCTTATCGGTACAGGGCTACACCGGGGAGCTGTTTTTT. Amino acids: CASSLSVQGYTGELFF. The chain employs TRBV7-8 and TRBJ2-2; possibly TRBD1 for D (6 bases). This CDR3 has 16 residues. Germline CDR1 reads SGHVS; CDR2 reads FQNEAQ. The V gene lost 2 bases and the J gene lost 3 bases, with 13 bases spanning the gap.

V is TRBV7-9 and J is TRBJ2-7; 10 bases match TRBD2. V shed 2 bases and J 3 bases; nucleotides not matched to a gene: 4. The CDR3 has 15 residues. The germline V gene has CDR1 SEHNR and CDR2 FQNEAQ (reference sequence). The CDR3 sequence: CASSLTGLAFYEQYF. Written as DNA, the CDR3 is TGTGCCAGCAGCTTAACGGGACTAGCGTTCTACGAGCAGTACTTC.

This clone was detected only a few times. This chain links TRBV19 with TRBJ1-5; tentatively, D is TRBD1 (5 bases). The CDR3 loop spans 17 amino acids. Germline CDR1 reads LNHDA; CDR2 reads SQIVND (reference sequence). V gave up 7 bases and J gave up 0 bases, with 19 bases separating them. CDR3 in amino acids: CASNLPREVGSNQPQHF. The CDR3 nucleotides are TGTGCCAGTAATTTGCCCAGGGAAGTTGGTAGCAATCAGCCCCAGCATTTT.

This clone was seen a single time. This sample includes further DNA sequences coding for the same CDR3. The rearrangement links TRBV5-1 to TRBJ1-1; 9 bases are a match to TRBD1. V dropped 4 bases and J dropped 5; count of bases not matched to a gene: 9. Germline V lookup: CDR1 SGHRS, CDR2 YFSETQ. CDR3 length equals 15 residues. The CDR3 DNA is TGCGCCAGCAGCCCCGGGACAGGGATGGGAACTGAAGCTTTCTTT. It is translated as CASSPGTGMGTEAFF.

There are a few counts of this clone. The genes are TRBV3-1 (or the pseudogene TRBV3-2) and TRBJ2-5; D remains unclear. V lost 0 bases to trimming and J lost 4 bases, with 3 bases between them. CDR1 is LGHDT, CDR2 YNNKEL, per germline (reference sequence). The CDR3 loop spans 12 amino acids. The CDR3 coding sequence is TGTGCCAGCAGCCAAGAGTTAGAGACCCAGTACTTC. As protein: CASSQELETQYF.

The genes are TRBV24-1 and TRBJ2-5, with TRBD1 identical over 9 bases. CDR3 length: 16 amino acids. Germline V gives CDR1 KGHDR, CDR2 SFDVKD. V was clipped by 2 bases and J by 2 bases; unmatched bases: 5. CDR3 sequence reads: CATSDSKTGGQETQYF. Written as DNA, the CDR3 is TGTGCCACCAGTGATTCGAAGACAGGGGGGCAAGAGACCCAGTACTTC.

The CDR3, as DNA: TGTGCCAGCAGCGTGTTGGTCTCCTACAATGAGCAGTTCTTC. This encodes CASSVLVSYNEQFF. V and J are TRBV6-2 or TRBV6-3 and TRBJ2-1, with D uncertain. Germline V gene data show CDR1 as MNHEY and CDR2 as SVGEGT. With 6 bases removed from V and 0 bases from J, the gap between germline ends came to 9 bases. The CDR3 has 14 amino acids.

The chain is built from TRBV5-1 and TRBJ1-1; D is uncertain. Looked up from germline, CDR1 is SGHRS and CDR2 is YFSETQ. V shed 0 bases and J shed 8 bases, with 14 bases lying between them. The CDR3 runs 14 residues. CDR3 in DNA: TGCGCCAGCAGCTTGGGACCCGCACAACAAGAAGCTTTCTTT. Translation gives CASSLGPAQQEAFF.

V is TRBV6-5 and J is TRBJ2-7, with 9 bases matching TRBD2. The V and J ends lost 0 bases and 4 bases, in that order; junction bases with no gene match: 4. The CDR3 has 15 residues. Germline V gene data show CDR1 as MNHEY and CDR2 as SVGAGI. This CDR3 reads CASSYSSGGWYEQYF. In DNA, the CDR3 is TGTGCCAGCAGTTACTCGAGCGGGGGGTGGTACGAGCAGTACTTC.

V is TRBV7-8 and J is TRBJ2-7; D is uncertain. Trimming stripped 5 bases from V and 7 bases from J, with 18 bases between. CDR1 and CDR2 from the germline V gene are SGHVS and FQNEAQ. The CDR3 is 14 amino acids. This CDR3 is CASSPLGLPQEQYF. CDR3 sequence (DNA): TGTGCCAGCAGCCCCCTTGGTCTACCTCAAGAGCAGTACTTC.

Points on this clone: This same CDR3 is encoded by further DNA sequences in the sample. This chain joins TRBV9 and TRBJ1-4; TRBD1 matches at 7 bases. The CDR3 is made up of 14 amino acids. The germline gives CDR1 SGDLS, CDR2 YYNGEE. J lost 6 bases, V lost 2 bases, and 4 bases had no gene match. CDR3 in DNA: TGTGCCAGCAGCGTTAACACAGGGGATGAAAAACTGTTTTTT. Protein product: CASSVNTGDEKLFF. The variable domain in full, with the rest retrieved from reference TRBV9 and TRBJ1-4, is DSGVTQTPKHLITATGQRVTLRCSPRSGDLSVYWYQQSLDQGLQFLIQYYNGEERAKGNILERFSAQQFPDLHSELNLSSLELGDSALYFCASSVNTGDEKLFFGSGTQLSVL.

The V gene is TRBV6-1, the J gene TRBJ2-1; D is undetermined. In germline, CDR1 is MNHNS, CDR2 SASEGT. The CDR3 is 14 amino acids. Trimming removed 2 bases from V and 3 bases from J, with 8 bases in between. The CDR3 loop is CASSEMWGYNEQFF. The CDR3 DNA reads TGTGCCAGCAGTGAAATGTGGGGCTACAATGAGCAGTTCTTC.

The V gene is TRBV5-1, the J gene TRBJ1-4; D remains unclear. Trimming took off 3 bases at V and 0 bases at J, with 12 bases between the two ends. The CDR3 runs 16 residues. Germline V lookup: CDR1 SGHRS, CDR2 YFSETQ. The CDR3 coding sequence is TGCGCCAGCAGCTCGCTACCGCTTTCAACTAATGAAAAACTGTTTTTT. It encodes CASSSLPLSTNEKLFF.

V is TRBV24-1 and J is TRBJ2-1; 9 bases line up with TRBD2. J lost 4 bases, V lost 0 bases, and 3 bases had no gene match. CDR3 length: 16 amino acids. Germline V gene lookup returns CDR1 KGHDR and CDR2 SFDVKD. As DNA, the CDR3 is TGTGCCACCAGTGATTTGCAAAGCGGGAGGTACAATGAGCAGTTCTTC. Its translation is CATSDLQSGRYNEQFF.

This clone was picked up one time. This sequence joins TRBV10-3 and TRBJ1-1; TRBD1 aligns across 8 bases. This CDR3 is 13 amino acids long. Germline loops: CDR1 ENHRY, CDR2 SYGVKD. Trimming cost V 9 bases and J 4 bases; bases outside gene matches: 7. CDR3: CAIRTGGGTEAFF. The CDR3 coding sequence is TGTGCCATACGTACAGGGGGAGGCACTGAAGCTTTCTTT.

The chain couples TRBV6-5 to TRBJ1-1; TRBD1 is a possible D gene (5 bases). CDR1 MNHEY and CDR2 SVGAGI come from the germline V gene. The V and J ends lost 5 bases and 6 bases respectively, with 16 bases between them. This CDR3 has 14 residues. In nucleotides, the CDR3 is TGTGCCAGCAGTCCTCCGGGGCTCAGCCCTGAAGCTTTCTTT. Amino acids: CASSPPGLSPEAFF.

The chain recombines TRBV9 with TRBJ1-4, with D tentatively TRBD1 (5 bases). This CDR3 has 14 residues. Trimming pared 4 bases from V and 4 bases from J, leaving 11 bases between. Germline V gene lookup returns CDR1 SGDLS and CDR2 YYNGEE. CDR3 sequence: CASSQGGLNEKLFF. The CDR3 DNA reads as TGTGCCAGCAGCCAGGGAGGCCTTAATGAAAAACTGTTTTTT.

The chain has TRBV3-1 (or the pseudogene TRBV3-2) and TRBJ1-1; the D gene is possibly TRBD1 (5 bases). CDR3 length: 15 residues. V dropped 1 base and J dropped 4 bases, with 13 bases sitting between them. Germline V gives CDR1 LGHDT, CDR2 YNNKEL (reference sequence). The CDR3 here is CASSQARGSGTEAFF. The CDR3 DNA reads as TGTGCCAGCAGCCAAGCTAGGGGTTCCGGCACTGAAGCTTTCTTT.

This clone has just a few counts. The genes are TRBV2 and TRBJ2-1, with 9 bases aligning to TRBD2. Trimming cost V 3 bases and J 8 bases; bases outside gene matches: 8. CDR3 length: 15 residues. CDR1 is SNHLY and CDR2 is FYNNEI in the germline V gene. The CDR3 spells CASSDRLAGSDEQFF. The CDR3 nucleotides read TGTGCCAGCAGTGATCGTCTAGCGGGAAGTGATGAGCAGTTCTTC.

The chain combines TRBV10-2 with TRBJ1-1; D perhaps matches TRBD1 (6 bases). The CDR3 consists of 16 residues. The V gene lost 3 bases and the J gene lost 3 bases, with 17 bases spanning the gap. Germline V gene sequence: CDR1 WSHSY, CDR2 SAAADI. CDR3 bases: TGCGCCAGCAGTGACGGTCCGGGACAACCTCACACTGAAGCTTTCTTT. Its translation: CASSDGPGQPHTEAFF.